One T cell receptor (beta chain) is described in this entry. The data were obtained in a study of CD4 and CD8 cells across lung adenocarcinoma regions. MiXCR was run by TCRdb on the PCR reads, yielding one entry per CDR3 protein. The table lists more than 7,500 distinct CDR3 sequences, approximately 46% of them singletons, with 45% to 55% in the top ten. Samples came from patients with localized non-small cell lung adenocarcinoma. Sequencing was performed on CD8+ T cells from the margin of a lung tumor. The sequence was obtained from a female donor with lung adenocarcinoma. The CD4 and CD8 labels of this study may be unreliable.

The CDR3 reads CASNQGNQPQHF. In DNA, the CDR3 is TGTGCCAGCAATCAGGGTAACCAGCCCCAGCATTTT. V gene TRBV6-1 combines with J gene TRBJ1-5; D is possibly TRBD1 (5 bases). Germline assignment: CDR1 MNHNS and CDR2 SASEGT. V was pared by 7 bases and J by 7 bases, with 11 bases between. The CDR3 totals 12 residues.